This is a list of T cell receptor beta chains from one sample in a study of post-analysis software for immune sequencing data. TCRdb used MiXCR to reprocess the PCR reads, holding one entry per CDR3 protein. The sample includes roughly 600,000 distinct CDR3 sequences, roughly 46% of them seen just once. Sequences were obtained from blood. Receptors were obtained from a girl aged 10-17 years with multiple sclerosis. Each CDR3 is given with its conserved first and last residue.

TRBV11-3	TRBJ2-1	CASSHLPGQRQFF
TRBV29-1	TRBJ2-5	CSVEGRQGVSQETQYF
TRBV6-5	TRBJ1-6	CASSWITGNNSPLHF
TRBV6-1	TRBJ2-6	CTSSALGRTSGANVLTF
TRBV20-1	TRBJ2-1	CSARGTRVDEQFF
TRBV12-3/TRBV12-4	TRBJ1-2	CASRVPGPRDYGYTF
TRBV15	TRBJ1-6	CATSSGTDGIGPLHF
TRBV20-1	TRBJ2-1	CSAWETSAYSYNEQFF
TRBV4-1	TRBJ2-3	CASSQALAGVADTQYF
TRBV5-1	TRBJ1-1	CASSLASGVTEAFF
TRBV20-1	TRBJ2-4	CSARRDRANIQYF
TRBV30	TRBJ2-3	CAWSEVNTQYF
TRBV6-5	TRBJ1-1	CASSYFRGGTERSTEAFF
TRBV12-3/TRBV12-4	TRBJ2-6	CASTSRGVSRANVLTF
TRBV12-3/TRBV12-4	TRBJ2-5	CASSLNYRERQTQYF
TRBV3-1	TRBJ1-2	CASSLLGGNYTF
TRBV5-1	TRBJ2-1	CASSSQSSGAGEQFF
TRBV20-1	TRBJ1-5	CSARGRAWDHQPQHF
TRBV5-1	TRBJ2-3	CASNLGGEDTQYF
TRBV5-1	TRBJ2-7	CASRVGRESYEQYF
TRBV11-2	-	CASSVVAEQYF
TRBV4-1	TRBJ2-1	CASSTRLAGVANEQFF
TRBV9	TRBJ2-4	CASSVDGTRSRGNIQYF
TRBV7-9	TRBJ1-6	CASRLRRGGKSPLHF
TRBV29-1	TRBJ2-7	CSVELTGGTNYEQYF
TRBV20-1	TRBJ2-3	CSRGGPKQFDTQYF
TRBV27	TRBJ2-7	CASKLAATEAYEQYF
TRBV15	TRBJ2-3	CATSREANTDTQYF
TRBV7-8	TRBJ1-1	CASSLGTLTVPNTEAFF
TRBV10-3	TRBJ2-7	CAISGQGGSYEQYF
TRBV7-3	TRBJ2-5	CASSLSGPGDETQYF
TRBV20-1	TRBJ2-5	CSARDLLAGLQETQYF
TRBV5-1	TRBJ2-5	CASSLSPGGEETQYF
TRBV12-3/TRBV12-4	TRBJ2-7	CASFRDSSYEQYF
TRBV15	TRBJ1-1	CATSRDHLNTEAFF
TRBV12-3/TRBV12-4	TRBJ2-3	CASSLRTGASTDTQYF
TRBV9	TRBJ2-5	CASSSGPGAGGETQYF
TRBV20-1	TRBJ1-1	CSAQRGQKTEAFF
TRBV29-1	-	CSVEDRSSVTQNKYEQYF
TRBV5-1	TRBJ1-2	CASSWRPEGGYTF
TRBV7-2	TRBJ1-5	CASTIREGNQPQHF
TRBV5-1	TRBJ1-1	CASKLGANTEAFF
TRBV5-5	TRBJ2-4	CASSLWTGGFINIQYF
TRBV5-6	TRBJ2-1	CTSSTDTYNEQFF
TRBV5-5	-	CASSRGAGTLTYEQYF
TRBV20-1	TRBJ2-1	CSASTSPSSSSYNEQFF
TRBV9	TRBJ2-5	CASSVGLGLQETQYF
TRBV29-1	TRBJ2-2	CSFSGGWNTGELFF
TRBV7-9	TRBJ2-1	CASSFFGNEQFF
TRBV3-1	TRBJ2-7	CASSQEGDRDEQYF
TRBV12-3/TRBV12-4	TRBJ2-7	CASSQETPYEQYF
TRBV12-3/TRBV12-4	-	CASSLYEQYF
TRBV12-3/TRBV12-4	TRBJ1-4	CASSLRGVANEKLFF